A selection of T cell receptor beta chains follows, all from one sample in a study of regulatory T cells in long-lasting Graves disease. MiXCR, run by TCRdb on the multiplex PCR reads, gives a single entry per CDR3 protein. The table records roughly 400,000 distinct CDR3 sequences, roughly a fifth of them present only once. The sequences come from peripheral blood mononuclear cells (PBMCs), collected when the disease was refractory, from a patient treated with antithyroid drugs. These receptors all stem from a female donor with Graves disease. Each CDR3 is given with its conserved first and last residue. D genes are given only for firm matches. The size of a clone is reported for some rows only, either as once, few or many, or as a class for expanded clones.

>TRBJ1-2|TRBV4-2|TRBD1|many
TGTGCCAGCAGCGAGGACAGGGAACTTGATGGCTACACCTTC
CASSEDRELDGYTF
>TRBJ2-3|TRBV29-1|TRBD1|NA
TGCAGCGTGGAGGGACAGGGGAAGGCAGATACGCAGTATTTT
CSVEGQGKADTQYF
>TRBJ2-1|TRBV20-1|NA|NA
TGCAGTGCTAGAGTTGAGGCGGGGCCCAATGAGCAGTTCTTC
CSARVEAGPNEQFF
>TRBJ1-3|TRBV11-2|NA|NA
TGTGCCAGCAACGAACGCCGGCGGACCTCTGGAAACACCATATATTTT
CASNERRRTSGNTIYF
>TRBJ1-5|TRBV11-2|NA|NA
TGTGCCAGCAGCTCGGGATCAGGGGCCAATCAGCCCCAGCATTTT
CASSSGSGANQPQHF
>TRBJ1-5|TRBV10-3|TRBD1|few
TGTGCCATCAGTGAGGACAGGGAAAGCAATCAGCCCCAGCATTTT
CAISEDRESNQPQHF
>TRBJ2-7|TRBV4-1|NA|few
TGCGCCAGCAGCCAAGTGGCGGGACCTACCTACGAGCAGTACTTC
CASSQVAGPTYEQYF
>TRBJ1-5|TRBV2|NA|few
TGTGCCAGCAAGCAGGTCCCCAATCAGCCCCAGCATTTT
CASKQVPNQPQHF
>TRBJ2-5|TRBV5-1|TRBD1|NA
TGCGCCAGCGGACGGGACAGCTTTTTGGAGACCCAGTACTTC
CASGRDSFLETQYF
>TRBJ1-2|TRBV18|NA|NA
TGTGCCAGCTCACCGTCCGTGCGGGGGGAGAACTATGGCTACACCTTC
CASSPSVRGENYGYTF
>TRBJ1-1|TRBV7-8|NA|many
TGTGCCAGTAGGAGGGAGCTGAACACTGAAGCTTTCTTT
CASRRELNTEAFF
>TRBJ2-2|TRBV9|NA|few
TGTGCCAGCAGCGAAGACACACCGAACACCGGGGAGCTGTTTTTT
CASSEDTPNTGELFF
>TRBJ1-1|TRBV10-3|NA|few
TGTGCCATCTCCCAGGGGACTGAAGCTTTCTTT
CAISQGTEAFF
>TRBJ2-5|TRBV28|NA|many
TGTGCCAGACATGAACAGGGAAGGGTCCAAGAGACCCAGTACTTC
CARHEQGRVQETQYF
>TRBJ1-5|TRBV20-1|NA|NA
TGCAGTGCTAGCACAGTGTCAGGACAGCCCCAGCATTTT
CSASTVSGQPQHF
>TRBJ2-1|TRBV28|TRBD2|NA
TGTGCCAGCAGTTTTCCCGGACTAGCGGGATTCTATGAGCAGTTCTTC
CASSFPGLAGFYEQFF
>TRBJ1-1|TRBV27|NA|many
TGTGCCAGCAGTCCCGGACGGGCGGATCGGGGCACTGAAGCTTTCTTT
CASSPGRADRGTEAFF
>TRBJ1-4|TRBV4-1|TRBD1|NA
TGCGCCAGCAGCCAACCCGGGACAGGGGTGGAAAAACTGTTTTTT
CASSQPGTGVEKLFF
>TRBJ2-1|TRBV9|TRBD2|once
TGTGCCAGCCAGGGACTAACCAATGAGCAGTTCTTC
CASQGLTNEQFF
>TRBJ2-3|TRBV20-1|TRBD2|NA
TGCAGTGCTGAGCGGGAGAGCACAGATACGCAGTATTTT
CSAERESTDTQYF
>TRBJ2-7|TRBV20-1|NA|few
TGCAGTGCTAGAAGGACTCAGACCTACGAGCAGTACTTC
CSARRTQTYEQYF
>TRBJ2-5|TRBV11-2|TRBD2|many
TGTGCCAGCAGTACTAGCGCTCAAGAGACCCAGTACTTC
CASSTSAQETQYF
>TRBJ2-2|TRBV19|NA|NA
TGTGCCAGTACTTCGCATGGCGGGGAGCTGTTTTTT
CASTSHGGELFF
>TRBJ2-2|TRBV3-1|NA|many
TGTGCCAGCAGCGGTAGGGTTTTCGGGGAGCTGTTTTTT
CASSGRVFGELFF
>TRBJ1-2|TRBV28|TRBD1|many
TGTGCCAGCAGTCCCACCCGGACAGGGGGCACCTATGGCTACACCTTC
CASSPTRTGGTYGYTF